These 5 T cell receptor beta chains share one sample of origin, sequenced in a study of blood T cell repertoires in COVID-19. Some clones are missing from TCRdb's copy, which holds only in-frame ones; the method was immunoSEQ multiplex PCR. The table shows approximately 190,000 clones, with less than 90% occurring only once. Source material: peripheral blood. The receptors shown here come from a human donor in a cohort sampled during active COVID-19.

This sequence joins TRBV4-1 and TRBJ2-1; weak D call: TRBD1 (5 bases). The ends were cut back, 1 base at V and 9 bases at J, with 25 bases in the middle. This CDR3 contains 18 residues. Germline V CDR1 and CDR2: MGHRA, YSYEKL. CDR3 residues: CASSQGLLQVFGSIEQFF. The CDR3 bases are TGCGCCAGCAGCCAAGGTTTATTACAGGTATTCGGGTCGATTGAGCAGTTCTTC.

CDR3 nucleotide sequence: TGTGCCAGCAGTGGAGGAAACACTGAAGCTTTCTTT. Encoded protein: CASSGGNTEAFF. The V and J genes are TRBV2 and TRBJ1-1, with D unresolved. Trimming pared 4 bases from V and 2 bases from J, leaving 5 bases between. Germline V gene data show CDR1 as SNHLY and CDR2 as FYNNEI. There are 12 residues in the CDR3.

V is TRBV7-2 and J is TRBJ2-4, with D possibly being TRBD2 (5 bases). Trimming took 5 bases from V and 7 from J, leaving 15 bases between them. CDR1 is SGHTA and CDR2 is FQGNSA in the germline V gene. This CDR3 contains 14 residues. The CDR3: CASSPGSPGNIQYF. CDR3 in DNA: TGTGCCAGCAGCCCCGGCTCCCCGGGGAACATTCAGTACTTC.

The chain has TRBV30 and TRBJ2-1, with D tentatively TRBD2 (5 bases). The CDR3 has 14 residues. The V gene lost 2 bases and the J gene lost 2 bases, with 10 bases spanning the gap. Germline CDR1 is GTSNPN and CDR2 is SVGIG (reference sequence). The CDR3 loop is CAWSRGGPYNEQFF. The CDR3, as DNA: TGTGCCTGGAGTAGAGGCGGGCCCTACAATGAGCAGTTCTTC.

This clone was seen only once. The chain joins TRBV2 to TRBJ2-7; 7 nucleotides match TRBD1. V was clipped by 1 base and J by 0 bases; unmatched bases: 3. The CDR3 is 15 amino acids. Germline values: CDR1 SNHLY, CDR2 FYNNEI. CDR3 in DNA: TGTGCCAGCAGTGAAGAGACAGGGAGCTCCTACGAGCAGTACTTC. The encoded protein is CASSEETGSSYEQYF.